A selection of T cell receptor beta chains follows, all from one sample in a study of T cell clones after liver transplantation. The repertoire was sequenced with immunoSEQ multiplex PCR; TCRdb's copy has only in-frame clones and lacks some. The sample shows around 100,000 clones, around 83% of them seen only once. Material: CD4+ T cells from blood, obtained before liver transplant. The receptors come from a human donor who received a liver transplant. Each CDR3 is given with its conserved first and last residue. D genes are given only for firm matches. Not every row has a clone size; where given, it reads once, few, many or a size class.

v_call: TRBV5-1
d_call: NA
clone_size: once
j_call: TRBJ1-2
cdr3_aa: CASSSGTETMRYTF
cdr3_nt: TGCGCCAGCAGCTCCGGGACGGAGACTATGCGCTACACCTTC

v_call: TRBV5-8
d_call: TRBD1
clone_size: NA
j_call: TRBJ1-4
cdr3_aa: CASSLPDWDRTNEKLFF
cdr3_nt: TGTGCCAGCAGCTTGCCTGACTGGGACAGAACTAATGAAAAACTGTTTTTT

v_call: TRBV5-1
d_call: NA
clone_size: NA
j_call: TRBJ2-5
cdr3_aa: CASSSRQTTGETQYF
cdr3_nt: TGCGCCAGCAGCTCCCGACAAACCACGGGGGAGACCCAGTACTTC

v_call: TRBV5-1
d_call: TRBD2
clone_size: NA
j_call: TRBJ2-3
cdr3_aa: CASRPGTTPDTQYF
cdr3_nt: TGCGCCAGCAGACCCGGGACTACCCCAGATACGCAGTATTTT

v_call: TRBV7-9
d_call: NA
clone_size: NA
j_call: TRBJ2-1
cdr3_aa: CASSLDGNEFF
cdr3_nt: TGTGCCAGCAGCTTGGACGGGAATGAGTTCTTC

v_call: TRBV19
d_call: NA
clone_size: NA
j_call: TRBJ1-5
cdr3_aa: CASSISVGSNQPQHF
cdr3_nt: TGTGCCAGTAGTATAAGCGTGGGAAGCAATCAGCCCCAGCATTTT

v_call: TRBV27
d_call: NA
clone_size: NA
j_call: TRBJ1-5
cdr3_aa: CASGRDSRAQQPQHF
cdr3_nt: TGTGCCAGCGGACGGGACTCACGCGCACAGCAGCCCCAGCATTTT

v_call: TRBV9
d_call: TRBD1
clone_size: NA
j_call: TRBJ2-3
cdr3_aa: CASSVALQGSDTQYF
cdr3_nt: TGTGCCAGCAGCGTAGCTCTACAGGGGTCAGATACGCAGTATTTT

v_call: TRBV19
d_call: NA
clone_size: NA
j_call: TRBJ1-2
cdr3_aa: CASSPARESAGHGYTF
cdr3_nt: TGTGCCAGTAGCCCAGCCCGAGAGTCAGCTGGGCATGGCTACACCTTC

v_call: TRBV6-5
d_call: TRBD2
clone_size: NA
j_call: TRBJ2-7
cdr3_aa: CASGGGLYEQYF
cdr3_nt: TGTGCCAGCGGGGGGGGATTGTACGAGCAGTACTTC

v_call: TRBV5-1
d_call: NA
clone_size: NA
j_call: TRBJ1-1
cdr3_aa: CASSSYLLDSHTEAFF
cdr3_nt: TGCGCCAGCAGCTCGTACCTTTTAGACAGCCACACTGAAGCTTTCTTT

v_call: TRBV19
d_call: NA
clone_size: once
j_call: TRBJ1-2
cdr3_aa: CASSMRGIYGYTF
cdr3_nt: TGTGCCAGTAGTATGAGGGGAATCTATGGCTACACCTTC

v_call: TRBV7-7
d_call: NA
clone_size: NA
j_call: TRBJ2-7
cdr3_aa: CASTYEGNYEQYF
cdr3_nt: TGTGCCAGCACATATGAAGGTAACTACGAGCAGTACTTC

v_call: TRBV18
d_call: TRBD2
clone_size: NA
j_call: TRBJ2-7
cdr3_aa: CASSPRLAGGSYEQYF
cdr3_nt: TGTGCCAGCTCACCGAGACTAGCGGGAGGGTCCTACGAGCAGTACTTC

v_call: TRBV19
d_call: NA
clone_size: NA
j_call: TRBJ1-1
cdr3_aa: CASSIGIGEAFF
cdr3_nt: TGTGCCAGTAGTATAGGGATAGGGGAAGCTTTCTTT

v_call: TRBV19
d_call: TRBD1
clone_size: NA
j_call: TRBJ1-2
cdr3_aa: CASSRDRVGYTF
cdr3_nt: TGTGCCAGTAGCCGGGACAGGGTCGGCTACACCTTC

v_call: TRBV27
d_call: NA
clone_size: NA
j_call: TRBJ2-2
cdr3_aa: CASSPNIGSGTGELFF
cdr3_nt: TGTGCCAGCAGCCCAAATATAGGAAGCGGGACCGGGGAGCTGTTTTTT

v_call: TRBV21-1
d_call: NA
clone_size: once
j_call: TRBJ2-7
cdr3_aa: CASSKAQGYEQYF
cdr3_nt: TGTGCCAGCAGCAAAGCACAGGGGTACGAGCAGTACTTC

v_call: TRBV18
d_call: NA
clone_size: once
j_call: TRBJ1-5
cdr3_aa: CASSEGRSNQPQHF
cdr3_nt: TGTGCCAGCTCCGAGGGGCGAAGCAATCAGCCCCAGCATTTT

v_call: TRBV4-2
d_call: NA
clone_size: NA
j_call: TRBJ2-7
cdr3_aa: CASSQGDRYEQYF
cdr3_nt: TGTGCCAGCAGCCAAGGGGACCGCTACGAGCAGTACTTC

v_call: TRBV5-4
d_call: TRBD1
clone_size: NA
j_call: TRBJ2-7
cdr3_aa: CASRDAGSGTGAYEQYF
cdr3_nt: TGTGCCAGCAGGGACGCTGGGAGTGGGACAGGGGCCTACGAGCAGTACTTC

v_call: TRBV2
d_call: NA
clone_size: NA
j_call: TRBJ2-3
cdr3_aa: CASSGGARTDTQYF
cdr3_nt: TGTGCCAGCAGTGGCGGGGCTCGCACAGATACGCAGTATTTT

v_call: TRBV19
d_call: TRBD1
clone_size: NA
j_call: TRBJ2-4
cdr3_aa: CASSIGTGGGENIQYF
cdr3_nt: TGTGCCAGTAGTATTGGGACAGGGGGAGGGGAAAACATTCAGTACTTC

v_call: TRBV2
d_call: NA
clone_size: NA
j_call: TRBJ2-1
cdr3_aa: CASRENNEQFF
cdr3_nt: TGTGCCAGCAGGGAGAACAATGAGCAGTTCTTC

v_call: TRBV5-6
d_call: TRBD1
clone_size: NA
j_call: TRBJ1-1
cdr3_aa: CASSGRTGVGNTEAFF
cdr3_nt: TGTGCCAGCAGCGGGAGGACAGGGGTCGGGAACACTGAAGCTTTCTTT

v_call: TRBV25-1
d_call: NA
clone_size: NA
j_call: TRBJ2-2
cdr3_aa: CASGAPSANTGELFF
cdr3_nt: TGTGCCAGCGGGGCCCCATCCGCGAACACCGGGGAGCTGTTTTTT

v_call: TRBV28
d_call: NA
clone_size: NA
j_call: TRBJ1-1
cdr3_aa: CASSFPAGDMNTEAFF
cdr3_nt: TGTGCCAGCAGTTTCCCGGCAGGAGACATGAACACTGAAGCTTTCTTT

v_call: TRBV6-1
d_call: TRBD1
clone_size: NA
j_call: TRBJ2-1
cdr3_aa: CASSARQGNYNEQFF
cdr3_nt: TGTGCCAGCAGTGCCCGACAGGGGAACTACAATGAGCAGTTCTTC

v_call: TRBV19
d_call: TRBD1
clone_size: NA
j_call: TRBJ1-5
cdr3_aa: CASSIRQGAPLGSQHF
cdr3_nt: TGTGCCAGTAGCATCCGCCAGGGGGCTCCCTTAGGGTCCCAGCATTTT

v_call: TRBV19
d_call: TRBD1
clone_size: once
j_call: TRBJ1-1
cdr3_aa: CASSPDRVGTEAFF
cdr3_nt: TGTGCCAGTAGTCCCGACAGGGTGGGCACTGAAGCTTTCTTT

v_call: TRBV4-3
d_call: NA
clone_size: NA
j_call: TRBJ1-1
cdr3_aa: CASSQFVGGGSRNTEAFF
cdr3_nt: TGCGCCAGCAGCCAATTTGTGGGGGGAGGTAGTCGGAACACTGAAGCTTTCTTT

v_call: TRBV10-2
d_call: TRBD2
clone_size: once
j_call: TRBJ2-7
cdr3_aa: CASASLAGGRYEQYF
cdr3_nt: TGCGCCAGCGCCTCACTAGCGGGAGGGAGGTACGAGCAGTACTTC

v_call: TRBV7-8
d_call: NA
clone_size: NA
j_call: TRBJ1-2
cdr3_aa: CASSLLVRITGKDNGYTF
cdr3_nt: TGTGCCAGCAGCTTACTTGTACGCATCACCGGAAAGGACAATGGCTACACCTTC